Listed below are T cell receptor beta chains from one sample, sequenced in a study of beta chain features in type 1 diabetes. Data came from immunoSEQ multiplex PCR; TCRdb stores just in-frame clones and leaves some out. The sample lists under 450,000 clones; roughly 15% were seen once. The material sequenced was naive CD4+ T cells from blood. The source of these receptors is a woman under 30 in good health. The conserved cysteine and the conserved F or W are not part of the CDR3 here. The D gene is left open where the match is weak.

cdr3_aa d_call j_call v_call
ASSGLAGGPSQETQY TRBD2 TRBJ2-5 TRBV25-1
ASSSLYKGQGAYEQY TRBD1 TRBJ2-7 TRBV28
ASSLGPMWGEQY NA TRBJ2-7 TRBV28
SVGEGPNTEAF NA TRBJ1-1 TRBV29-1
ATSRSGRGSSYEQY TRBD1 TRBJ2-7 TRBV15
ASSLRMNTEAF NA TRBJ1-1 TRBV11-2
ASSPGVSSGTRIWEQY TRBD2 TRBJ2-7 TRBV4-1
ASSLRTGAGANVLT TRBD1 TRBJ2-6 TRBV5-1
ASSFMNTEAF NA TRBJ1-1 TRBV7-2
ASSSNRGQSNEQF NA TRBJ2-1 TRBV7-2
ASSDYRGGEKLF TRBD1 TRBJ1-4 TRBV25-1
ASHGRAYNEQF NA TRBJ2-1 TRBV11-2
ASSPTGTVRETQY TRBD1 TRBJ2-5 TRBV18
ASRLGTGALNGYT TRBD1 TRBJ1-2 TRBV11-2
ASSLVAGGYGNEQF TRBD2 TRBJ2-1 TRBV5-1
ASRGRGQKNIQY TRBD1 TRBJ2-4 TRBV5-6
ASTQGYYEQY NA TRBJ2-7 TRBV28
ASSKKAAVPSYEQY NA TRBJ2-7 TRBV25-1
ATSRDPRLLDEQF NA TRBJ2-1 TRBV15
ASSDSGSHNEQF TRBD2 TRBJ2-1 TRBV11-2
ASSYSDRRNTEAF NA TRBJ1-1 TRBV6-6
ASSLVREQY NA TRBJ2-7 TRBV28
ASSSPLEEQY NA TRBJ2-7 TRBV7-2